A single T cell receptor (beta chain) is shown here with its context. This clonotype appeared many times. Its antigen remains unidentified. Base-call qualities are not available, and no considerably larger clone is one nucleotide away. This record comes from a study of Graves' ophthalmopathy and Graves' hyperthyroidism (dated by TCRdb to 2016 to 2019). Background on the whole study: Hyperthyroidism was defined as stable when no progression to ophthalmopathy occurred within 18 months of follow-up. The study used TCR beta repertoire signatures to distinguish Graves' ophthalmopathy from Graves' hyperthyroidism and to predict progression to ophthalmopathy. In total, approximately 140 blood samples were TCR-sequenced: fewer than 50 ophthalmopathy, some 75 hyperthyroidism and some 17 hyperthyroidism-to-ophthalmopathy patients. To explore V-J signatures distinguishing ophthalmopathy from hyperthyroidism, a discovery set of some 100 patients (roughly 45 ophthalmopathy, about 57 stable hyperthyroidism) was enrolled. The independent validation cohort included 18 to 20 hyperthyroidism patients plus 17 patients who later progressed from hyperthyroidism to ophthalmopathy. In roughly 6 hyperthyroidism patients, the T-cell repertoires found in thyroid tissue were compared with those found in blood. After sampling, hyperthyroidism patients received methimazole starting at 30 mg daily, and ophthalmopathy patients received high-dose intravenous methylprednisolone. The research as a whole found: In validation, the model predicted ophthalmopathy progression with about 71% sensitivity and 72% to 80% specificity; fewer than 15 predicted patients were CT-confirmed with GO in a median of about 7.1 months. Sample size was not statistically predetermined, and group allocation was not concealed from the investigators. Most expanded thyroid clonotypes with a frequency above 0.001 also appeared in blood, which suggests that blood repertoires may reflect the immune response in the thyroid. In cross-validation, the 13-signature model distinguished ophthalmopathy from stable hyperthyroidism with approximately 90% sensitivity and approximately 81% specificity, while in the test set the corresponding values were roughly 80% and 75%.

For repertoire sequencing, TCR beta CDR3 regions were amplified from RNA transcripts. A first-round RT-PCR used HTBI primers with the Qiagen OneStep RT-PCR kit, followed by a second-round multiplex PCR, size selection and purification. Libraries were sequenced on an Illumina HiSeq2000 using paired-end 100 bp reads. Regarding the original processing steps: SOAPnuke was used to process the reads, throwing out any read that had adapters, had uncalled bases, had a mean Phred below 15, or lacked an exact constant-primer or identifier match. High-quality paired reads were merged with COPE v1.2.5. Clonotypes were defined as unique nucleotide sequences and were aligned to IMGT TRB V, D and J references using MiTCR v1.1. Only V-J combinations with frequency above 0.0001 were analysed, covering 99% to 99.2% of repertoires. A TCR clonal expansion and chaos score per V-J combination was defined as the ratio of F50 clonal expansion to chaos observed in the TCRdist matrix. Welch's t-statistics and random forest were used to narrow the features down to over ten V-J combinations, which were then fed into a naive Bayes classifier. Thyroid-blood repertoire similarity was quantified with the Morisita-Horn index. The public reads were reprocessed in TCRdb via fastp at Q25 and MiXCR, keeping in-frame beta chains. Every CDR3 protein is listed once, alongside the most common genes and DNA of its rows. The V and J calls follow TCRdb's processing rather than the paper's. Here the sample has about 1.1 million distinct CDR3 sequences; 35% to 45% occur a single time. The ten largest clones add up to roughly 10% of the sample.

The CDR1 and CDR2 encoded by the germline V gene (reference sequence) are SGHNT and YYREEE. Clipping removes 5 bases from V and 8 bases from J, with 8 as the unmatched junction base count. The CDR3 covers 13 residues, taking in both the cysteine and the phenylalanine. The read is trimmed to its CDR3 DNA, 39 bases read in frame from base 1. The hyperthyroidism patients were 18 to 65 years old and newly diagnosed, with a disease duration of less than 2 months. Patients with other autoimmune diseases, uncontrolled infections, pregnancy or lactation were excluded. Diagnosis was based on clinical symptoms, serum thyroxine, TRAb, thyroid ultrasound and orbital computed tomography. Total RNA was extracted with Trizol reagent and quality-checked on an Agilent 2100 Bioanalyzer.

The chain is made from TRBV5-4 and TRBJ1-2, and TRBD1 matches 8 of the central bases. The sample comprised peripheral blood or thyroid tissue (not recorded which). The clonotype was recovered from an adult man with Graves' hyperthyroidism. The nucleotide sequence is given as TGTGCCAGCAGATACCAGGGGGCAAGAGGCTACACCTTC. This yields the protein CASRYQGARGYTF.